This T cell receptor (beta chain) was identified during a study of read filtering for tumor transcriptome and immune sequencing. Study-wide background: The cohort had approximately 16 men and about 15 women aged about 45 to 80, mean around 66 years. By R-ISS, stages I, II and III held roughly 8, 16 and 7 patients.

Whole-study results and caveats: Compared with RNA-seq, IR-seq gave much higher clonotype depth and reliability.

Many counts were recorded for this clonotype. Its antigen is undetermined. This library used 300 to 500 ng RNA and molecular barcoded adaptors spanning alpha/delta and beta/gamma chains. TCRdb recomputed calls from the reads with MiXCR, one row per CDR3 protein. The sample yields around 6,000 distinct CDR3 sequences, around 20% seen once. Bone marrow was sampled from every patient at the time of active disease. V dropped 0 bases and J dropped 6 bases, with 6 bases sitting between them. The CDR3 spans 12 residues. Per the germline V gene, CDR1 is SGHDT and CDR2 is YYEEEE. This chain links TRBV5-6 with TRBJ1-1, with D unresolved. Sequences were obtained from a population of CD138-negative cells sorted from bone marrow. This sequence originates from a donor at least 40 years old with multiple myeloma. CDR3: CASSLGVAEAFF. Here the CDR3 DNA reads TGTGCCAGCAGCTTGGGAGTGGCTGAAGCTTTCTTT.